This T cell receptor beta chain was profiled in a study of blood T cells in healthy people across ages (dated by TCRdb to between 2014 and 2016). As for the study more broadly: In model experiments, roughly one uniquely barcoded TCR beta cDNA molecule per two T cells was captured by template switching. Two additional independent replicas of 1 million unique cDNA reads from the same blood draw were analyzed for two donors (one aged 18 to 30 and one aged 80 or older). To track age-related changes in TCR beta repertoire diversity, the study relied on deep sequencing normalized with unique cDNA molecular identifiers. Donors were grouped into four age groups: young (average roughly 17 years), middle-aged (39), aged (roughly 67) and long-lived (approximately 75). What the study reported, not specific to this receptor: Total diversity estimates from one million sequenced T cells were considered lower bounds and underestimates. Observed TCR beta diversity per million T cells fell roughly linearly with age, and a significant reduction was already apparent by age about 36. Because the CMV infection status of the donors was unknown, age-related changes in expanded clonotypes may potentially have been confounded. The long-lived group showed more naive CD4+ T cells, fewer expanded clones and increased TCR diversity than the aged group, suggesting age selection. A strong correlation was found between observed TCR beta diversity and the percentage of naive T cells measured by flow cytometry. Because profiling used bulk unsorted PBMCs, naive and antigen-experienced compartments could not be compared conclusively.

Comments on this clonotype: The antigen it recognizes is unknown. Base qualities were left out, and no much larger clone turns up one base away.

The 39 donors, aged about 6 to 95 years, were systemically healthy Caucasian individuals from Russia. About 9.6 milliliters of peripheral blood were collected from each donor into EDTA-treated Vacutainer tubes. PBMCs were isolated by Ficoll-Paque density-gradient centrifugation, with at least 7 million obtained per sample. Total RNA, at least 6 micrograms per sample, was extracted from PBMCs with Trizol reagent. For every donor, flow cytometry on a PBMC aliquot measured the percentage of naive CD45RAhigh/CD27high T cells. CDR1 and CDR2, per the germline V gene (reference sequence), are MNHEY and SMNVEV. The CDR3 starts with the cysteine, ends with the phenylalanine, and has 14 residues. Solely the CDR3 DNA is kept, with 42 bases framed from the first base. The V end loses 3 bases and the J end loses 7 bases, and a stretch of 13 bases separates them. The library was obtained by 5' RACE. Sequencing used an Illumina HiSeq 2500. The second PCR ran for about 6 to 12 cycles and used a J-beta primer mix along with a sample-barcoded 5' primer. Each TCR beta cDNA molecule received a unique molecular identifier from a template-switch 5' adaptor carrying 12 random nucleotides. At least 2.5 million CDR3-containing paired-end reads were obtained from each sample. First-strand cDNA synthesis was performed from all RNA using the Mint cDNA synthesis kit, with priming by a TRBC-specific oligonucleotide. After uracil-DNA glycosylase treatment, a first 18-cycle PCR used universal primers M1SS and BC2_uni_R on all cDNA. In the source study's methods: For normalization, 1 million high-quality reads, each with a distinct molecular identifier, were randomly selected from each sample. Instead of being binned into consensus sequences, reads that shared molecular identifiers were thrown out. MiTCR, run with a Q25 quality threshold and the strictest error-elimination algorithm, handled CDR3 identification, clonotype clustering and error correction. A nonparametric unseen species model with Euler transformation was used to estimate lower-bound total TCR beta diversity. TCRdb applied fastp at Q25 and MiXCR to the public reads, then kept only in-frame beta chains. Identical CDR3 proteins give one entry, which carries the most common genes and DNA. TCRdb assigned the V and J calls; the authors' analysis was not used. This sample has over 700,000 distinct CDR3 sequences in its table, and around 25% of those were observed once. Jointly, the top ten make up under 9.5% of the sample.

The same data also went into a second study, on T cells of mothers and their children. The second study reports: Nine systemically healthy Caucasian individuals, comprising three mothers and their six children, were included as donors. cDNA synthesis consumed the entire amount of extracted RNA, loaded at approximately 1.6 ug RNA in each 15 ul reaction. In the second PCR, the M1S primer introduced both the sample barcodes and 2-4 random nucleotides. More than 8 million TCR beta CDR3 reads were obtained from each mother, and some 3.3 million reads were obtained from each child. Thymic selection shapes the output of TCR recombination in a similar way in related and unrelated pairs, and inherited differences have a minor effect. Related mother-child pairs always showed normalized repertoire overlap that was slightly higher than in unrelated mother-child pairs, though the difference was never significant. No persistent microchimeric T cell clones were found, with a detection sensitivity of roughly 92 clones per million clonotypes. The study used deep NGS to compare TCR beta repertoires of mothers and children, seeking features distinguishing related mother-child pairs from unrelated individuals. The mean age was around 40 +/- 4 years for the mothers and about 10 +/- 4 years for the children. After adapters were ligated using NEBNext reagents, the libraries underwent 100+100 nt paired-end sequencing on an Illumina HiSeq 2000. To prevent cross-contamination, the mother and child libraries were prepared one month apart and sequenced in separate runs. For each donor, between about 500,000 and 2,000,000 distinct TCR beta clonotypes were identified. Naive TCR beta clonotypes were estimated from low-frequency clonotypes matched to each donor's FACS-determined naive share, without sorting.

The rearrangement joined TRBV27 to TRBJ2-1, and possibly TRBD1, on 6 matching bases. This clonotype originated in a boy aged 5-17 years in good health. Sequencing used blood. The CDR3 reads CASSLQGLMNEQFF. In nucleotide form, the sequence is TGTGCCAGCAGTTTGCAGGGGCTAATGAATGAGCAGTTCTTC.